Below, 23 T cell receptor beta chains from the same sample are listed, as sequenced in a study of T cell responses to AZD1222 COVID-19 vaccine. Sequencing was performed with immunoSEQ multiplex PCR; in TCRdb, only in-frame clones are kept and a portion is missing. The profile shows 75,000 to 85,000 clones, roughly 87% of them singletons. Sequencing was performed on peripheral blood, taken on day 0 of AZD1222 vaccination. These receptor sequences come from an adult in good health.

The chain is built from TRBV11-3 and TRBJ2-2, with D unresolved. CDR3 length equals 13 residues. The germline gives CDR1 SGHNT, CDR2 YENEEA. The V gene lost 1 base and the J gene lost 7 bases, with 7 bases spanning the gap. DNA of the CDR3: TGTGCCAGCAGCTTAGGGGTTTACGGGGAGCTGTTTTTT. This translates into CASSLGVYGELFF.

V gene TRBV2 combines with J gene TRBJ2-3; D remains ambiguous. The CDR3 extends over 12 amino acids. The V end was cut by 7 bases, the J end by 8 bases, with 13 bases between. Germline V gives CDR1 SNHLY, CDR2 FYNNEI. The CDR3 bases are TGTGCCAGCAACTTTCTAGAGCCTACGCAGTATTTT. This gives the protein CASNFLEPTQYF.

This chain joins TRBV18 and TRBJ2-7; maybe TRBD1 (5 bases). Germline values: CDR1 KGHSH, CDR2 LQKENI. Between the trimmed V and J ends, which lost 5 bases and 1 base, there was a span of 12 bases. There are 14 residues in the CDR3. CDR3 region: CASSSQDISYEQYF. The CDR3 DNA follows: TGTGCCAGCTCATCACAGGACATTTCCTACGAGCAGTACTTC.

J is TRBJ1-2 and V is TRBV4-2; D may be TRBD1 (5 bases). CDR1 and CDR2 from the germline V gene are LGHNA and YNFKEQ. This CDR3 contains 16 residues. The ends were cut back, 3 bases at V and 7 bases at J, with 21 bases in the middle. DNA of the CDR3: TGTGCCAGCAGCCATAGGGTCGATGGGCAGGGCATTGGCTACACCTTC. Protein product: CASSHRVDGQGIGYTF.

In this sample, this clone turned up once. The chain combines TRBV5-8 with TRBJ1-2; unclear D gene. The length of the CDR3 is 15 residues. Germline V gives CDR1 SGHTS, CDR2 YDEGEE. Trimming stripped 4 bases from V and 8 bases from J, with 21 bases between. The chain's CDR3 is CASSAPTEPAGGYTF. Written as DNA, the CDR3 is TGTGCCAGCAGCGCCCCGACTGAACCGGCGGGGGGCTACACCTTC.

V gene TRBV5-5 combines with J gene TRBJ1-2, with 9 bases that match TRBD1. CDR1 SGHKS and CDR2 YYEKEE come from the germline V gene (reference sequence). V dropped 5 bases and J dropped 7; count of bases not matched to a gene: 9. This CDR3 region has 14 residues. The CDR3 DNA is TGTGCCAGCAGGCTACCGGGGACAGGGCTTGGCTACACCTTC. This translates into CASRLPGTGLGYTF.

For this clone: The sample carries other DNA sequences with the same CDR3. The rearrangement joins TRBV12-3 or TRBV12-4 to TRBJ1-1; the D is unclear. V gave up 0 bases and J gave up 6 bases, with 8 bases separating them. The CDR3 consists of 13 residues. The CDR3 is CASSLAGRAEAFF. The CDR3 DNA reads TGTGCCAGCAGTTTAGCGGGGAGGGCTGAAGCTTTCTTT.

V is TRBV2 and J is TRBJ2-1; D is possibly TRBD2 (6 bases). This CDR3 region has 15 residues. Germline CDR1 and CDR2: SNHLY and FYNNEI. The germline V and J ends were trimmed by 8 bases and 2 bases, with 16 bases remaining between them. As DNA, the CDR3 is TGTGCCAGCCTTGGGGAGGCCGCTCCCTACAATGAGCAGTTCTTC. This gives the protein CASLGEAAPYNEQFF.

J is TRBJ1-1 and V is TRBV29-1; D is undetermined. Germline CDR1 is SQVTM and CDR2 is ANQGSEA. With 6 bases removed from V and 6 bases from J, the gap between germline ends came to 14 bases. This CDR3 contains 12 residues. The CDR3 region is CSVNGGIAEAFF. Written as DNA, the CDR3 is TGCAGCGTGAACGGTGGGATAGCTGAAGCTTTCTTT.

The chain carries TRBV14 and TRBJ2-3; D is undetermined. This CDR3 region has 13 residues. CDR1 SGHDN and CDR2 FVKESK come from the germline V gene. V lost 1 base to trimming and J lost 1 base, with 3 bases between them. The CDR3 is CASSQGGTDTQYF. CDR3 DNA: TGTGCCAGCAGCCAAGGGGGCACAGATACGCAGTATTTT.

The rearrangement links TRBV5-8 to TRBJ2-7; perhaps TRBD2 as D (6 bases). The CDR3 length is 13 residues. The germline V gene encodes CDR1 SGHTS and CDR2 YDEGEE. V lost 2 bases to trimming and J lost 6 bases, with 12 bases between them. CDR3 coding DNA: TGTGCCAGCAGCTTTGGGACTCTAGGCGAGCAGTACTTC. Protein product: CASSFGTLGEQYF.

This chain joins TRBV19 and TRBJ2-5; 8 positions match TRBD2. J gave up 2 bases and V 3 bases, and 8 bases lay outside the gene matches. Germline V lookup: CDR1 LNHDA, CDR2 SQIVND (reference sequence). The CDR3 sequence is 16 residues long. The CDR3 DNA sequence: TGTGCCAGTAGTATTCAGCTAGCGGGTGGGCAAGAGACCCAGTACTTC. This encodes CASSIQLAGGQETQYF.

The chain is built from TRBV30 and TRBJ1-2; D might be TRBD1 (6 bases). The germline CDR1 and CDR2 sequences are GTSNPN and SVGIG (reference sequence). CDR3 length equals 17 residues. V was pared by 1 base and J by 2 bases, with 20 bases between. CDR3 nucleotides: TGTGCCTGGAGTGAGCGTTGGGGGGGCAGGCAGAACTATGGCTACACCTTC. Translated: CAWSERWGGRQNYGYTF. Filled out from reference TRBV30 and TRBJ1-2, the complete variable domain reads SQTIHQWPATLVQPVGSPLSLECTVEGTSNPNLYWYRQAAGRGLQLLFYSVGIGQISSEVPQNLSASRPQDRQFILSSKKLLLSDSGFYLCAWSERWGGRQNYGYTFGSGTRLTVV.

V is TRBV7-2 and J is TRBJ2-3; TRBD2 matches at 7 bases. Germline values: CDR1 SGHTA, CDR2 FQGNSA. The J segment lost 2 bases and the V segment lost 8 bases, leaving 7 bases of the junction unmatched. The CDR3 runs to 14 residues. The CDR3 sequence is CASRVGGYTDTQYF. CDR3 bases: TGTGCCAGCCGGGTGGGAGGGTACACAGATACGCAGTATTTT.

This chain joins TRBV24-1 and TRBJ2-3, with D perhaps matching TRBD1 (6 bases). Trimming cost V 5 bases and J 1 base, with 18 bases left between them. The CDR3 is 17 residues long. CDR1 is KGHDR and CDR2 is SFDVKD in the germline V gene. The CDR3 nucleotides are TGTGCCACCAGTGCCAAAAGGGGCGCAGGGGGCACAGATACGCAGTATTTT. Translated, it gives CATSAKRGAGGTDTQYF.

The J gene is TRBJ2-1, the V gene TRBV5-1, with D perhaps TRBD1 (5 bases). This CDR3 comprises 12 residues. Germline V CDR1 and CDR2: SGHRS, YFSETQ. With 4 bases removed from V and 7 bases from J, the gap between germline ends came to 9 bases. CDR3 bases: TGCGCCAGCAGCAGGGGCCCGAATGAGCAGTTCTTC. Amino acid sequence: CASSRGPNEQFF.

V usage is TRBV5-1 and J usage is TRBJ1-2, with 11 positions matching TRBD1. The germline gives CDR1 SGHRS, CDR2 YFSETQ. V lost 5 bases to trimming and J lost 4 bases; unmatched junction nucleotides: 7. This CDR3 contains 15 residues. The CDR3 reads CASRSGQGAGYGYTF. The CDR3 DNA follows: TGCGCCAGCAGATCAGGACAGGGGGCGGGCTATGGCTACACCTTC. The full variable domain, with the rest looked up from reference TRBV5-1 and TRBJ1-2, is KAGVTQTPRYLIKTRGQQVTLSCSPISGHRSVSWYQQTPGQGLQFLFEYFSETQRNKGNFPGRFSGRQFSNSRSEMNVSTLELGDSALYLCASRSGQGAGYGYTFGSGTRLTVV.

The CDR3 DNA is TGTGCCAGCAGCTTATTGGGGGGCAGGTCCTATAGCAATCAGCCCCAGCATTTT. Its translation: CASSLLGGRSYSNQPQHF. This sequence joins TRBV7-2 and TRBJ1-5, with D maybe TRBD1 (6 bases). Germline V gene sequence: CDR1 SGHTA, CDR2 FQGNSA. This CDR3 has 18 amino acids. Trimming stripped 2 bases from V and 0 bases from J, with 17 bases between. Together with reference TRBV7-2 and TRBJ1-5, the CDR3 gives the full variable domain: GAGVSQSPSNKVTEKGKDVELRCDPISGHTALYWYRQSLGQGLEFLIYFQGNSAPDKSGLPSDRFSAERTGGSVSTLTIQRTQQEDSAVYLCASSLLGGRSYSNQPQHFGDGTRLSIL.

The chain combines TRBV28 with TRBJ2-1; tentatively, D is TRBD1 or TRBD2 (5 bases each). CDR1 MDHEN and CDR2 SYDVKM come from the germline V gene. The CDR3 sequence is 14 residues long. V was cut by 6 bases and J by 0 bases, with 9 bases left in between. The CDR3 region has the DNA TGTGCCAGCAGCACCGGGGCCTCCTACAATGAGCAGTTCTTC. It is translated as CASSTGASYNEQFF.

V is TRBV11-1 and J is TRBJ2-2, with a possible D match to TRBD1 (6 bases). V lost 7 bases and J lost 4, with 10 bases in between. CDR1 and CDR2 from the germline V gene are SGHAT and FQDESV (reference sequence). The CDR3 has 13 residues. CDR3 amino acids: CASTSGVTGELFF. CDR3 coding DNA: TGTGCCAGCACCTCAGGGGTCACCGGGGAGCTGTTTTTT.

This rearrangement joins TRBV19 to TRBJ1-2; D may be TRBD1 (6 bases). The CDR3 is 13 residues long. The V and J ends lost 3 bases and 5 bases respectively, with 10 bases between them. Germline CDR1 is LNHDA and CDR2 is SQIVND (reference sequence). The CDR3 is CASSIQGQYGYTF. CDR3 sequence (DNA): TGTGCCAGTAGTATCCAGGGGCAGTATGGCTACACCTTC.

The chain links TRBV19 to TRBJ2-3, with unresolved D. The germline V and J ends were trimmed by 8 bases and 5 bases, with 8 bases remaining between them. CDR1 and CDR2 (germline): LNHDA, SQIVND (reference sequence). This CDR3 is 11 amino acids long. CDR3 protein: CASASLDTQYF. CDR3 nucleotides: TGTGCCAGTGCTTCTCTAGATACGCAGTATTTT.

This clone was found once. The V gene is TRBV3-1 (or the pseudogene TRBV3-2), the J gene TRBJ2-5; maybe TRBD2 (6 bases). Germline V gives CDR1 LGHDT, CDR2 YNNKEL (reference sequence). CDR3 length: 18 residues. The V gene lost 1 base and the J gene lost 1 base, with 19 bases spanning the gap. The CDR3 coding sequence is TGTGCCAGCAGCCAAGCTGTGTGGGTTTATAGCGGCCAAGAGACCCAGTACTTC. It specifies CASSQAVWVYSGQETQYF.